Here is one T cell receptor beta chain with its context. The sample is drawn from a study of T cells in Graves' hyperthyroidism and ophthalmopathy. Amplification of TCR beta CDR3 regions used RNA as the template. HTBI primers were employed in a first-round RT-PCR of the TCR CDR3. MiXCR was run by TCRdb on the multiplex PCR reads, yielding one entry per CDR3 protein. The data hold 20,000 to 30,000 distinct CDR3 sequences, with about 49% observed a single time. Exclusion of patients followed from uncontrolled infection, other autoimmune disease, pregnancy or lactation. The sequence derives from a woman aged 40 to 55 with Graves' hyperthyroidism that later progressed to Graves' ophthalmopathy. Sequencing was carried out using blood.

The chain's CDR3 is CASTTAGRGGEQYF. The CDR3 nucleotides read TGTGCCAGCACTACTGCGGGCCGCGGGGGTGAGCAGTACTTC. J is TRBJ2-7 and V is TRBV7-2, with 7 bases identical to TRBD2. V lost 7 bases to trimming and J lost 7 bases; unmatched junction nucleotides: 13. The germline CDR1 and CDR2 sequences are SGHTA and FQGNSA. The CDR3 is 14 amino acids.